This T cell receptor beta chain was captured by sequencing in a study of blood T cell repertoires in COVID-19. Study context: PBMCs, B-cell-depleted T cells, or T cells were the source of the cDNA or gDNA that made up the material.

The V and J ends lost 2 bases and 0 bases respectively, with 5 bases between them. The CDR3 is 13 amino acids. Germline CDR1 SGHDT, CDR2 YYEEEE. The protocol was immunoSEQ multiplex PCR, while the TCRdb copy is restricted to in-frame clones and leaves out a portion. The sample lists tens of thousands of clones, roughly 82% seen once, with approximately 12% in the top ten. This receptor was taken from a man aged 80 or over with acute or convalescent COVID-19. J is TRBJ1-2 and V is TRBV5-6; D unclear. The sequenced sample was peripheral blood. This CDR3 reads CASSFNTNYGYTF. In DNA, the CDR3 is TGTGCCAGCAGCTTCAACACTAACTATGGCTACACCTTC. The full variable domain, in which reference TRBV5-6 and TRBJ1-2 provide the parts outside the CDR3, is DAGVTQSPTHLIKTRGQQVTLRCSPKSGHDTVSWYQQALGQGPQFIFQYYEEEERQRGNFPDRFSGHQFPNYSSELNVNALLLGDSALYLCASSFNTNYGYTFGSGTRLTVV.